This T cell receptor (beta chain) was observed in a study of blood T cell repertoires in COVID-19. CDR3 length: 16 amino acids. Trimming left V 4 bases short and J 0 bases short, with 13 bases between. In germline, CDR1 is KGHSH, CDR2 LQKENI. Repertoires were generated with immunoSEQ multiplex PCR, while TCRdb's copy carries only in-frame clones and drops some. The table has 220,000 or so clones, about four fifths seen once. The sample consisted of peripheral blood. This chain uses TRBV18 with TRBJ1-3; tentative D call: TRBD1 (6 bases). This clonotype was sampled from a woman of 80 years or more with acute or convalescent COVID-19. The CDR3 region has the DNA TGTGCCAGCTCACTCGGACAGCTAGTCTCTGGAAACACCATATATTTT. Its translation: CASSLGQLVSGNTIYF.